One T cell receptor (beta chain) is described in this entry. Its antigen remains unidentified. This sample is drawn from a study of graft-versus-host responses after intestinal transplantation. Study details: Recipients had multivisceral, liver-intestinal, or isolated intestinal transplants. Study-wide results and caveats: Some GvH clones appeared in ileal mucosa or blood before recipient bone marrow.

Profiled with immunoSEQ multiplex PCR; TCRdb holds only in-frame clones, not every one. This sample has under 30,000 clones, with 93% found just once. This CDR3 comprises 14 residues. V was trimmed by 0 bases and J by 2 bases, leaving 8 bases between them. Germline CDR1 MNHNY, CDR2 SVGAGI (reference sequence). The genes are TRBV6-6 and TRBJ2-7; no firm D call. This specimen consisted of PBMCs, obtained 18 days after transplant. The origin of this receptor is a human patient who received an intestinal transplant, so some T cells may come from the graft donor. The CDR3 is CASSYSRSTYEQYF. Here the CDR3 DNA reads TGTGCCAGCAGTTACTCGAGGTCTACCTACGAGCAGTACTTC.